This T cell receptor beta chain was observed in a study of radiation and T cells in renal cell carcinoma (dated by TCRdb to 2018 to 2021). A note on the overall study: Samples were obtained from a clinical trial, in which 15 Gy stereotactic body radiation therapy was delivered to primary renal cell carcinomas and nephrectomy was performed 4 weeks later. A total of around 50 samples underwent TCR beta sequencing, made up of approximately 26 tumors and around 27 peripheral blood samples. Across all 50 or so samples, under 5,000,000 unique CDR3 nucleotide sequences encoding roughly 2.7 million unique CDR3 amino acid sequences were identified.

General study outcomes and caveats: Top tumor clonotypes rose in blood from baseline to 2 weeks post-radiation, then contracted by 4 weeks, suggesting transient expansion of tumor-resident clones. Changes in the blood repertoire were not tracked past 4 weeks after treatment. With a single-armed trial design, the study had no way to address how radiation dose or scheduling affects the TCR repertoire. No pretreatment tumor biopsies were available, so the baseline intratumoral presence of clonotypes could not be determined.

Taken from cysteine to phenylalanine, the CDR3 has 11 residues. Only the CDR3 DNA stays, 33 bases, in frame from base 1. The germline V gene (reference sequence) sets CDR1 to LNHDA and CDR2 to SQIVND. Trimming costs V 6 bases and J 3 bases, and their ends lie 5 bases apart. TCR beta libraries were generated from genomic DNA with the immunoSEQ kit, following the manufacturer's recommendations. To prepare the libraries, a first multiplex PCR with proprietary primers was run, followed by a second PCR that added unique barcodes, and a bead cleanup was done after each round. A positive control reaction and a negative control reaction, both provided in the kit, were run with every batch of samples. The final libraries underwent checking on an Agilent 4200 TapeStation D1000 ScreenTape, volumetric pooling, and quantification by qPCR. Sequencing was performed on an Illumina NextSeq500 using a MidOutput 150-cycle cartridge, with 156 Read1 cycles, 15 Index1 cycles, and the kit custom primers. The pooled library was loaded at around 1 pM, and about 21% PhiX control was spiked in. In the paper's pipeline: Vendor-processed data were analyzed in R, with a clonotype defined as all T cells sharing the same CDR3 nucleotide sequence. For clone abundance analyses, frequencies were normalized to the 10,000 most abundant clones per sample. Public T cell clones, which averaged fewer than five per sample, were excluded before analysis. Tumor-enriched clonotypes and baseline blood-enriched clonotypes were defined as those with an abundance difference of at least 32-fold between compartments. A beta-binomial differential abundance model was applied to find clonotypes that expanded or contracted between blood time points. Tumor-blood repertoire similarity was measured with the Baroni-Urbani and Buser coefficient, and group comparisons used two-tailed Wilcoxon tests in R. The table comes from immuneACCESS by way of TCRdb, which keeps in-frame sequences with V and J called. Part of the clones is missing from these tables; in studies checked, under half for an unresolved V gene and the rest for unknown reasons. The DNA gave D and trimming, while V, J and clone size come from that table. This sample is represented by around 130,000 clones; 70% to 90% of them were singletons. The ten most abundant clones make up over 4.5% of the sample.

Explained via the paper, the time point label denotes: blood 2 weeks post-SBRT. The sample's treatment or condition label, in plain terms: 15 Gy SBRT to primary tumor, nephrectomy 4 weeks later. To track tumor-enriched clonotypes, serial peripheral blood was sampled from radiation-treated patients at baseline and at 2 weeks and 4 weeks after SBRT. Renal cell carcinoma with clear cell pathology was present in all patients. The QIAamp DNA Blood Mini Kit (Qiagen) was used to prepare genomic DNA for TCR sequencing. The analyses included only samples that passed all quality control checks. Notes on this clone: Its antigen is currently not known. Within one base of it there is no much larger clone, and no base qualities were kept.

Rearrangement joined TRBV19 to TRBJ1-1, with the D gene not clear enough to name. This TCR was sampled from a woman in her 70s with renal cell carcinoma. This material consisted of blood, taken from a patient whose treatment included radiotherapy and nephrectomy. The nucleotide sequence reads as follows: TGTGCCAGTAGCCGTTACACTGAAGCTTTCTTT. The encoded protein is CASSRYTEAFF.